By share of the sample, the clone carrying this TCR beta chain is medium-sized (0.01 to 0.1%). Its antigen is undetermined. This sample was included in a study of breast tumors, draining lymph nodes, adjacent tissues. Study-level findings and limits: Compared with basal-like, luminal-like tumors shared significantly more repertoire with nontumor tissue. Tumor repertoires ranked between lymph nodes and nontumor tissue in diversity, with V and J gene preferences. Findings are consistent with lymph node origin and intratumoral expansion of most tumor T cells.

Samples came from axillary lymph nodes draining the breast cancer. The V end lost 5 bases, the J end lost 2 bases, and 15 bases lay between the germline ends. CDR1 is DFQATT and CDR2 is SNEGSKA in the germline V gene (reference sequence). There are 15 residues in the CDR3. TCRdb ran MiXCR on the multiplex PCR reads and lists one entry per CDR3 protein. The table shows some 140,000 distinct CDR3 sequences, with 20% to 25% occurring only once. The V and J genes are TRBV20-1 and TRBJ1-4, with a tentative D call TRBD1 (5 bases). The receptor comes from a female donor with breast cancer. Some clones in this sample may be carry-over from other donors' samples. The sample taken for sequencing was axillary lymph node tissue. CDR3 DNA: TGCAGTGCTCTTGACAGCTTCACCACTAATGAAAAACTGTTTTTT. Protein: CSALDSFTTNEKLFF.